This T cell receptor beta chain was captured by sequencing in a study of identical twins' blood T cells. In the study overall: Some 12 libraries, six alpha and six beta, gave around 48 million reads.

MiXCR, applied by TCRdb to the 5' RACE reads, yields one record per CDR3 protein. This repertoire shows around 380,000 distinct CDR3 sequences, 25% to 35% found once; its top ten account for roughly 5.5%. CDR3 length: 14 residues. The ends were cut back, 4 bases at V and 0 bases at J, with 9 bases in the middle. CDR1 is MNHNY, CDR2 SVGAGI, per germline (reference sequence). The sample consisted of PBMCs. This TCR was sampled from a woman aged 18 to 55 in good health. This chain connects TRBV6-6 to TRBJ1-1; D is ambiguous. CDR3 coding DNA: TGTGCCAGCAGTTCCCAGCAAATGAACACTGAAGCTTTCTTT. Its translation: CASSSQQMNTEAFF.